A selection of T cell receptor beta chains follows, all from one sample in a study of cytomegalovirus exposure and HLA in healthy donors. The table came from immunoSEQ multiplex PCR; TCRdb's copy has only in-frame clones and leaves some out. The sample holds some 120,000 clones, approximately 85% seen once. Sample: PBMCs. The receptors stem from a male donor in good health and CMV-seropositive. The CDR3 runs from the conserved cysteine through the conserved F or W. The order of the fields is CDR3 protein, CDR3 DNA, clone size, CDR3 length, J gene, D gene, V gene. D genes are given only for firm matches. Clone size is not always given. Where it is, it says once, few, many or a class for expanded clones.

CASSLDGSHNEQFF | TGTGCTAGCAGCTTAGACGGTTCCCACAATGAGCAGTTCTTC | NA | 14 | TRBJ2-1 | NA | TRBV7-7
CAWGTKGSSPLHF | TGTGCCTGGGGGACTAAAGGGAGTTCACCCCTCCACTTT | NA | 13 | TRBJ1-6 | NA | TRBV30
CASRGSSETQYF | TGTGCCAGCAGAGGGAGTTCGGAGACCCAGTACTTC | once | 12 | TRBJ2-5 | NA | TRBV5-4
CASSSQTGGNYGYTF | TGTGCCAGCAGCTCCCAGACAGGGGGGAACTATGGCTACACCTTC | once | 15 | TRBJ1-2 | TRBD1 | TRBV9
CSASLDGRQFF | TGCAGTGCTAGTTTGGATGGGCGGCAGTTCTTC | NA | 11 | TRBJ2-1 | NA | TRBV20-1
CASSAASGSNQPQHF | TGTGCCAGCAGCGCTGCCTCCGGTAGCAATCAGCCCCAGCATTTT | NA | 15 | TRBJ1-5 | NA | TRBV7-2
CAWTTGLGAYNEQFF | TGTGCCTGGACAACAGGACTAGGGGCCTACAATGAGCAGTTCTTC | NA | 15 | TRBJ2-1 | TRBD2 | TRBV30
CATSGNRLFNEQFF | TGTGCCACCAGCGGAAACAGGTTATTCAATGAGCAGTTCTTC | once | 14 | TRBJ2-1 | NA | TRBV15
CASSLAVAGAEQFF | TGCGCCAGCAGCTTGGCAGTAGCGGGAGCTGAGCAGTTCTTC | NA | 14 | TRBJ2-1 | TRBD2 | TRBV5-1
CASSHGGYDEQFF | TGTGCCAGTAGTCACGGAGGGTATGATGAGCAGTTCTTC | NA | 13 | TRBJ2-1 | NA | TRBV19
CASSLSSEGSYGYTF | TGTGCCAGCAGCTTGTCCTCGGAGGGGTCCTATGGCTACACCTTC | NA | 15 | TRBJ1-2 | NA | TRBV5-4
CASSSGTGSNQPQHF | TGTGCCAGCAGCTCCGGGACAGGGAGCAATCAGCCCCAGCATTTT | NA | 15 | TRBJ1-5 | TRBD1 | TRBV5-6
CASSRAQAQYF | TGTGCCAGCAGCCGCGCCCAGGCGCAGTATTTT | NA | 11 | TRBJ2-3 | NA | TRBV5-5
CAISEGTSGLQETQYF | TGTGCCATCAGTGAGGGGACTAGCGGGCTACAAGAGACCCAGTACTTC | few | 16 | TRBJ2-5 | TRBD2 | TRBV10-3
CASSRTGGNEQFF | TGTGCCAGCAGTCGGACAGGGGGCAATGAGCAGTTCTTC | NA | 13 | TRBJ2-1 | TRBD1 | TRBV6-5